These T cell receptor beta chains were read from a single sample in a study of beta chain features in type 1 diabetes. Measured with immunoSEQ multiplex PCR; TCRdb has only the in-frame clones, and not every one. Counted here are hundreds of thousands of clones, around 15% occurring once; the ten biggest clones make up under 8.5%. Sequenced sample: central memory CD4+ T cells from blood. These receptors were obtained from a man between 25 and 39 years old in good health. Both conserved end residues are part of each CDR3. A D gene is named only where the DNA matches it firmly. Size is omitted from some rows. Given values are once, few, many or a class for expanded clones.

CASSPTGSGRATDTQYF | TGTGCCAGCAGCCCGACGGGGAGCGGGAGGGCCACAGATACGCAGTATTTT | TRBV5-4 | - | TRBJ2-3 | TRBD2
CASSPADTGELFF | TGTGCCAGCAGCCCCGCCGACACCGGGGAGCTGTTTTTT | TRBV6-5 | once | TRBJ2-2 | -
CASSLEGQRPVNEQFF | TGTGCCAGCAGCTTAGAGGGACAGCGCCCTGTTAATGAGCAGTTCTTC | TRBV11-1 | - | TRBJ2-1 | TRBD1
CASNGGSRSGVDTQYF | TGTGCCAGTAACGGCGGGAGTCGGAGTGGCGTGGATACGCAGTATTTT | TRBV19 | few | TRBJ2-3 | TRBD2
CASRLGQGKIQETQYF | TGTGCCAGCAGACTCGGACAGGGAAAGATCCAAGAGACCCAGTACTTC | TRBV7-2 | few | TRBJ2-5 | TRBD1
CASSLDWNTDTQYF | TGCGCCAGCAGCCTGGACTGGAACACAGATACGCAGTATTTT | TRBV4-1 | - | TRBJ2-3 | -
CASSPLVMETQYF | TGTGCCAGCAGCCCCCTGGTAATGGAGACCCAGTACTTC | TRBV9 | - | TRBJ2-5 | -
CASSRRGFAYGYTF | TGTGCCAGTAGTAGGCGGGGGTTTGCCTATGGCTACACCTTC | TRBV19 | - | TRBJ1-2 | -
CASPGLAGGGHTDTQYF | TGCGCCAGCCCGGGACTAGCGGGGGGCGGGCACACAGATACGCAGTATTTT | TRBV10-2 | - | TRBJ2-3 | TRBD2
CASSQETGKWDTQYF | TGCGCCAGCAGCCAAGAGACGGGGAAGTGGGATACGCAGTATTTT | TRBV4-3 | - | TRBJ2-3 | -
CASSSISGTGVFEAFF | TGTGCCAGCAGCTCAATCTCCGGGACAGGGGTCTTTGAAGCTTTCTTT | TRBV14 | many | TRBJ1-1 | TRBD1
CASSQQPGVTEAFF | TGTGCCAGCAGCCAGCAACCAGGGGTCACTGAAGCTTTCTTT | TRBV14 | - | TRBJ1-1 | -
CASSEAYNYGYTF | TGCGCCAGCAGCGAAGCCTATAACTATGGCTACACCTTC | TRBV4-3 | - | TRBJ1-2 | -
CASSLDSSGSRTQYF | TGCGCCAGCAGCTTGGATTCTAGCGGGAGCAGAACGCAGTATTTT | TRBV5-1 | few | TRBJ2-3 | TRBD2
CASSPTYGTDGQYF | TGTGCCAGCAGCCCAACCTACGGTACAGACGGGCAGTACTTC | TRBV13 | few | TRBJ2-7 | -
CASSPGAVNQPQHF | TGCGCCAGCAGCCCCGGGGCCGTGAATCAGCCCCAGCATTTT | TRBV4-1 | few | TRBJ1-5 | -
CASTSGRAVTGNTIYF | TGTGCCAGCACCAGCGGAAGGGCTGTTACTGGAAACACCATATATTTT | TRBV5-6 | few | TRBJ1-3 | -
CASSYNLRYGYTF | TGTGCCAGCAGTTACAACCTCCGCTATGGCTACACCTTC | TRBV11-2 | few | TRBJ1-2 | -
CASSEGLAGQERYF | TGCGCCAGCAGTGAAGGGTTAGCGGGACAGGAGAGGTATTTT | TRBV10-1 | - | TRBJ2-3 | -
CASSAAGREKLFF | TGTGCCAGTAGTGCGGCGGGGCGTGAAAAACTGTTTTTT | TRBV19 | many | TRBJ1-4 | -
CASSSDRAGLVRYTF | TGTGCCAGCAGCTCCGATCGGGCAGGTTTGGTTCGCTACACCTTC | TRBV7-9 | - | TRBJ1-2 | -
CASSYRGNAGQETQYF | TGTGCCAGCAGTTACCGGGGAAATGCTGGCCAAGAGACCCAGTACTTC | TRBV6-5 | few | TRBJ2-5 | -
CASSLGGAGVYNEQFF | TGTGCCAGCAGCTTAGGAGGAGCGGGGGTGTACAATGAGCAGTTCTTC | TRBV7-8 | few | TRBJ2-1 | TRBD2
CASSRRGVNEQFF | TGTGCCAGCAGTCGTAGAGGTGTGAATGAGCAGTTCTTC | TRBV27 | - | TRBJ2-1 | -
CAISETPTIEGYTF | TGTGCCATCAGTGAGACACCTACCATCGAGGGCTACACCTTC | TRBV10-3 | - | TRBJ1-2 | -
CASTPVAGEGETQYF | TGTGCCAGCACCCCGGTAGCGGGAGAAGGAGAGACCCAGTACTTC | TRBV5-4 | - | TRBJ2-5 | TRBD2
CASSSGQGNYNSPLHF | TGTGCCAGCAGTTCTGGACAGGGGAACTATAATTCACCCCTCCACTTT | TRBV27 | - | TRBJ1-6 | TRBD1
CASSRREDSGGYTF | TGTGCCAGCAGCCGGAGGGAGGACAGCGGGGGCTACACCTTC | TRBV6-1 | - | TRBJ1-2 | -
CASSQVRQALYGYTF | TGCGCCAGCAGCCAAGTCCGCCAGGCCCTTTATGGCTACACCTTC | TRBV5-4 | - | TRBJ1-2 | -
CASSQEGRGLLYEQYF | TGCGCCAGCAGCCAAGAAGGGCGGGGGCTCCTTTACGAGCAGTACTTC | TRBV4-1 | - | TRBJ2-7 | -
CAWSGGRQPQHF | TGTGCCTGGAGCGGGGGGAGGCAGCCCCAGCATTTT | TRBV30 | few | TRBJ1-5 | -
CASSRISRGIGETQYF | TGCGCCAGCAGCCGGATATCGAGGGGTATAGGGGAGACCCAGTACTTC | TRBV4-1 | few | TRBJ2-5 | -
CASSPLSGRNTEAFF | TGTGCCAGCAGCCCGTTATCCGGACGGAACACTGAAGCTTTCTTT | TRBV7-2 | - | TRBJ1-1 | -
CASSPQSAVGYGYTF | TGTGCCAGCTCACCGCAATCGGCCGTGGGCTATGGCTACACCTTC | TRBV18 | - | TRBJ1-2 | -
CASSPGPGLQFF | TGTGCCAGCTCACCTGGGCCCGGGCTGCAGTTCTTC | TRBV6-1 | many | TRBJ2-1 | -
CAWSVLNTQYF | TGTGCCTGGAGTGTACTGAATACGCAGTATTTT | TRBV30 | few | TRBJ2-3 | -
CASSLARGDTEAFF | TGTGCCAGCAGCTTAGCACGGGGGGACACTGAAGCTTTCTTT | TRBV7-2 | many | TRBJ1-1 | -